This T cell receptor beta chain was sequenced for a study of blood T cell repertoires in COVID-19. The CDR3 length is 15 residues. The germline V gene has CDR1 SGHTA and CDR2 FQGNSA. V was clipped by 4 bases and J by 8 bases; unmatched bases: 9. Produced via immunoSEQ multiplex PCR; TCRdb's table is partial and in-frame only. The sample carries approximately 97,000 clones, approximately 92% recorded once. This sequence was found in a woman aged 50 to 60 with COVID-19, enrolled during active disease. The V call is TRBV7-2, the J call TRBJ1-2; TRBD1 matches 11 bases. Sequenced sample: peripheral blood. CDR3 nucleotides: TGTGCCAGCAGCTCGAGGACAGGGGGCCTTCGGGGCTACACCTTC. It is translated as CASSSRTGGLRGYTF. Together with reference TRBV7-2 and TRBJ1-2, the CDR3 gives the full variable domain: GAGVSQSPSNKVTEKGKDVELRCDPISGHTALYWYRQSLGQGLEFLIYFQGNSAPDKSGLPSDRFSAERTGGSVSTLTIQRTQQEDSAVYLCASSSRTGGLRGYTFGSGTRLTVV.